Following are 8 T cell receptor beta chains from one sample sequenced in a study of blood T cells in healthy people across ages. With a J-beta primer mix and a sample-barcoded 5' primer, a second PCR ran 7 to 11 cycles. From the 5' RACE reads, TCRdb called clonotypes with MiXCR, one entry per CDR3 protein. The data show roughly 1.7 million distinct CDR3 sequences, about 31% seen once. Material for sequencing was blood. The receptor source for this set is a woman under 40 in good health.

The V gene is TRBV11-1, the J gene TRBJ2-4; no definite D call. CDR1 is SGHAT, CDR2 FQDESV, per germline (reference sequence). The CDR3 is 16 residues long. The germline V and J ends were trimmed by 2 bases and 0 bases, with 11 bases remaining between them. CDR3 in DNA: TGTGCCAGCAGCTTATCAGACAATCTAGCCAAAAACATTCAGTACTTC. As protein: CASSLSDNLAKNIQYF.

This clonotype came up a few times. The chain carries TRBV28 and TRBJ1-5; D is unresolved. This CDR3 has 15 residues. The germline V gene encodes CDR1 MDHEN and CDR2 SYDVKM. V shed 7 bases and J shed 0 bases, with 13 bases lying between them. The DNA for the CDR3 is TGTGCCAGCACCCCTGTCAGGTATAGCAATCAGCCCCAGCATTTT. It codes for CASTPVRYSNQPQHF. The full variable domain, rest sourced from reference TRBV28 and TRBJ1-5, is DVKVTQSSRYLVKRTGEKVFLECVQDMDHENMFWYRQDPGLGLRLIYFSYDVKMKEKGDIPEGYSVSREKKERFSLILESASTNQTSMYLCASTPVRYSNQPQHFGDGTRLSIL.

Here the CDR3 DNA reads TGTGCCAGCAGTTTTATGGACGCTAATCAGCCCCAGCATTTT. It is translated as CASSFMDANQPQHF. The rearrangement joins TRBV12-3 or TRBV12-4 to TRBJ1-5; D not resolved. Deletions cut 3 bases from V and 4 bases from J, with 10 bases between. The CDR3 has 14 residues.

The V and J genes are TRBV5-1 and TRBJ2-1; 7 bases are a match to TRBD2. V shed 3 bases, J shed 0 bases, and the junction held 6 bases outside the gene matches. Germline loops: CDR1 SGHRS, CDR2 YFSETQ. CDR3 length: 16 amino acids. The CDR3 sequence is CASSSEAGTSYNEQFF. The DNA for the CDR3 is TGCGCCAGCAGCTCAGAAGCGGGAACCTCCTACAATGAGCAGTTCTTC.

This clonotype was observed many times. J is TRBJ2-7 and V is TRBV3-1, with 9 bases aligning to TRBD1. CDR1 and CDR2 from the germline V gene are LGHDT and YNNKEL (reference sequence). V shed 1 base and J 5 bases; nucleotides not matched to a gene: 15. This CDR3 has 18 amino acids. In DNA, the CDR3 is TGTGCCAGCAGCCAAGCGGTCCACCTCCGGGACAGGGTGGACGAGCAGTACTTC. It is translated as CASSQAVHLRDRVDEQYF.

The V call is TRBV7-9, the J call TRBJ1-1; D may be TRBD1 (5 bases). The CDR3 has 13 residues. V lost 11 bases and J 2 bases, leaving 15 bases between the germline ends. Looked up from germline, CDR1 is SEHNR and CDR2 is FQNEAQ (reference sequence). The CDR3, as DNA: TGTGCCGGGCGAGGGACGGGAAACACTGAAGCTTTCTTT. This gives the protein CAGRGTGNTEAFF.

This chain connects TRBV2 to TRBJ2-1; D is ambiguous. Per germline, CDR1 SNHLY and CDR2 FYNNEI. The CDR3 is made up of 13 amino acids. V was shortened by 1 base and J by 11 bases, with 12 bases between the two germline ends. The CDR3 DNA is TGTGCCAGCAGTGAAGAGTGGCTGGGGAAGCAGTTCTTC. It specifies CASSEEWLGKQFF.

The V call is TRBV29-1, the J call TRBJ1-1, with D perhaps matching TRBD1 (5 bases). CDR3 length: 13 amino acids. V was shortened by 6 bases and J by 5 bases, with 16 bases between the two germline ends. Germline V CDR1 and CDR2: SQVTM, ANQGSEA. CDR3 DNA sequence: TGCAGCGTCGCCTGGAGGGGACGAACTGAAGCTTTCTTT. Its translation is CSVAWRGRTEAFF.